These 23 T cell receptor beta chains were sequenced from one sample in a study of T cells in Graves' hyperthyroidism and ophthalmopathy. Amplified TCR beta CDR3 regions derived from RNA transcripts. HTBI primers were employed in a first-round RT-PCR of the TCR CDR3. TCRdb re-analysed the multiplex PCR reads in MiXCR, keeping a single row per CDR3 protein. The table has 600,000 to 800,000 distinct CDR3 sequences, roughly a third seen once. The specimen was blood. Source of these receptors: a woman aged 40-49 years with Graves' hyperthyroidism.

V gene TRBV9 combines with J gene TRBJ2-7; 10 bases line up with TRBD2. The DNA end is more similar to TRBJ2-1, so the J call may be wrong. This CDR3 is built from 15 residues. CDR1 is SGDLS and CDR2 is YYNGEE in the germline V gene. The CDR3 DNA reads TGTGCCAGCAGCGTTGGGGCTAGCGGGAGCAATGAGCAGTTCTTC. As protein: CASSVGASGSNEQFF.

This clonotype was found many times. This chain joins TRBV15 and TRBJ1-1; D remains ambiguous. The germline V and J ends were trimmed by 0 bases and 0 bases, with 17 bases remaining between them. This CDR3 comprises 18 residues. CDR1 LNHNV and CDR2 YYDKDF come from the germline V gene (reference sequence). This CDR3 reads CATSREAAQSSMNTEAFF. The CDR3 coding sequence is TGTGCCACCAGCAGAGAGGCGGCCCAAAGCTCAATGAACACTGAAGCTTTCTTT.

This clonotype was found once. This chain connects TRBV7-9 to TRBJ1-2, with 7 bases that match TRBD1. The germline V gene encodes CDR1 SEHNR and CDR2 FQNEAQ (reference sequence). The CDR3 covers 15 residues. V shed 5 bases, J shed 4 bases, and the junction held 10 bases outside the gene matches. CDR3 DNA sequence: TGTGCCAGCAGCCGGGACAGCGGGTACCCCTATGGCTACACCTTC. As protein: CASSRDSGYPYGYTF.

This chain joins TRBV29-1 and TRBJ1-5; 8 nucleotides agree with TRBD1. The CDR3 totals 15 residues. Germline-derived CDR1 and CDR2 are SQVTM and ANQGSEA. V lost 8 bases to trimming and J lost 1 base; unmatched junction nucleotides: 10. In DNA, the CDR3 is TGCAGCCGAGGACAGGGAATAGTGAGCAATCAGCCCCAGCATTTT. Residues: CSRGQGIVSNQPQHF.

V is TRBV24-1 and J is TRBJ2-7; 7 bases line up with TRBD1. The CDR3 runs to 14 residues. Germline V gene data show CDR1 as KGHDR and CDR2 as SFDVKD. The junction had 4 bases not matched to a gene; V was cut back by 0 bases and J by 6 bases. The CDR3 DNA sequence: TGTGCCACCAGTGATTTGGGACAGGCTGGCGAGCAGTACTTC. Translation gives CATSDLGQAGEQYF.

J is TRBJ2-2 and V is TRBV5-4, with 12 bases lining up with TRBD2. Germline V CDR1 and CDR2: SGHNT, YYREEE (reference sequence). This CDR3 spans 16 amino acids. V shed 4 bases and J 7 bases; nucleotides not matched to a gene: 8. CDR3 in DNA: TGTGCCAGCAGCACAGGGACTAGCGGGTTTCTCGGGGAGCTGTTTTTT. Protein: CASSTGTSGFLGELFF.

This clonotype was detected only a few times. This rearrangement joins TRBV7-9 to TRBJ2-7; no clear D gene. This CDR3 is 14 amino acids long. The ends were cut back, 5 bases at V and 5 bases at J, with 16 bases in the middle. Germline values: CDR1 SEHNR, CDR2 FQNEAQ (reference sequence). Here the CDR3 DNA reads TGTGCCAGCAGCCATCCCCCCTCTGGGGACGAGCAGTACTTC. Its protein is CASSHPPSGDEQYF. Full variable domain (outside the CDR3, taken from reference TRBV7-9 and TRBJ2-7): DTGVSQNPRHKITKRGQNVTFRCDPISEHNRLYWYRQTLGQGPEFLTYFQNEAQLEKSRLLSDRFSAERPKGSFSTLEIQRTEQGDSAMYLCASSHPPSGDEQYFGPGTRLTVT.

This chain connects TRBV19 to TRBJ1-4, with a weak D call TRBD1 (5 bases). V lost 5 bases to trimming and J lost 6 bases, with 10 bases between them. The germline V gene encodes CDR1 LNHDA and CDR2 SQIVND (reference sequence). The CDR3 extends over 13 amino acids. The CDR3 protein is CASSFRGDEKLFF. Here the CDR3 DNA reads TGTGCCAGTAGTTTTCGGGGGGATGAAAAACTGTTTTTT.

This clonotype was seen a handful of times. The CDR3 nucleotides read TGTGCCAGCAGCCAGGAGGCCCCAGGGCTTGGAAACACCATATATTTT. Translating gives CASSQEAPGLGNTIYF. The genes are TRBV3-1 and TRBJ1-3; a possible D gene is TRBD1 (5 bases). The CDR3 sequence is 16 residues long. V lost 3 bases, J lost 3 bases, and 15 bases lay in between. The germline V gene encodes CDR1 LGHDT and CDR2 YNNKEL (reference sequence). Based on the CDR3 plus reference TRBV3-1 and TRBJ1-3, the full variable domain is DTAVSQTPKYLVTQMGNDKSIKCEQNLGHDTMYWYKQDSKKFLKIMFSYNNKELIINETVPNRFSPKSPDKAHLNLHINSLELGDSAVYFCASSQEAPGLGNTIYFGEGSWLTVV.

The chain couples TRBV27 to TRBJ2-3; D is uncertain. The CDR3 length is 11 residues. CDR1 is MNHEY and CDR2 is SMNVEV in the germline V gene (reference sequence). Trimming left V 8 bases short and J 2 bases short, with 5 bases between. Here the CDR3 reads CASPLTDTQYF. CDR3 nucleotides: TGTGCCAGCCCTCTCACAGATACGCAGTATTTT.

This clonotype showed up many times. The gene calls are TRBV7-9 and TRBJ2-5, with TRBD2 identical over 12 bases. Trimming removed 5 bases from V and 5 bases from J; junction bases left unmatched: 3. This CDR3 contains 14 residues. Germline CDR1 and CDR2: SEHNR and FQNEAQ (reference sequence). Here the CDR3 DNA reads TGTGCCAGCAGCCCTAGCGGGGGGGCGGAGACCCAGTACTTC. Protein: CASSPSGGAETQYF.

This clonotype was seen a handful of times. The V call is TRBV20-1, the J call TRBJ2-7; 16 nucleotides match TRBD2. The CDR3 has 17 amino acids. With V trimmed by 6 bases and J by 5 bases, 13 bases remained unmatched. Germline CDR1 and CDR2: DFQATT and SNEGSKA (reference sequence). The CDR3 DNA reads TGCAGTGCGGAAACCCCCGGGACTAGCGGGAGGGTGGACGAGCAGTACTTC. This gives the protein CSAETPGTSGRVDEQYF.

This clonotype turned up a few times. This chain joins TRBV6-6 and TRBJ1-1; no clear D. Per the germline V gene, CDR1 is MNHNY and CDR2 is SVGAGI (reference sequence). Trimming stripped 6 bases from V and 3 bases from J, with 11 bases between. The CDR3 spans 13 residues. CDR3 protein: CASSNPMDTEAFF. In DNA, the CDR3 is TGTGCCAGCAGCAACCCAATGGACACTGAAGCTTTCTTT.

There are many counts of this clonotype. This chain links TRBV7-9 with TRBJ1-1; D unresolved. The CDR3 spans 15 residues. Germline V gene lookup returns CDR1 SEHNR and CDR2 FQNEAQ (reference sequence). V dropped 1 base and J dropped 1 base, with 10 bases sitting between them. The chain's CDR3 is CASSLVRPENTEAFF. CDR3 DNA sequence: TGTGCCAGCAGCTTAGTCCGTCCGGAGAACACTGAAGCTTTCTTT. The full variable domain, in which reference TRBV7-9 and TRBJ1-1 provide the parts outside the CDR3, is DTGVSQNPRHKITKRGQNVTFRCDPISEHNRLYWYRQTLGQGPEFLTYFQNEAQLEKSRLLSDRFSAERPKGSFSTLEIQRTEQGDSAMYLCASSLVRPENTEAFFGQGTRLTVV.

This clonotype was observed a single time. This may be a read error, as it is one base from a much larger clone. This rearrangement joins TRBV10-1 to TRBJ1-6, with no clear D. The germline CDR1 and CDR2 sequences are WNHNN and SYGVQD (reference sequence). This CDR3 contains 13 residues. Here the CDR3 DNA reads TGCGGCAGCAGTCCGGGGATGAATTCACCCCTCCACTTT. Translation: CGSSPGMNSPLHF.

The chain has TRBV12-3 or TRBV12-4 and TRBJ1-3; the D gene is possibly TRBD1 (6 bases). Trimming pared 10 bases from V and 4 bases from J, leaving 20 bases between. The CDR3 extends over 15 amino acids. CDR3 nucleotide sequence: TGTGCCAACACGAACGGGGGGCTGGTCGGAAACACCATATATTTT. It yields the protein CANTNGGLVGNTIYF.

This clonotype was counted many times. The J gene is TRBJ1-2, the V gene TRBV19; D might be TRBD1 (5 bases). V was shortened by 3 bases and J by 4 bases, with 15 bases between the two germline ends. Looked up from germline, CDR1 is LNHDA and CDR2 is SQIVND (reference sequence). There are 15 residues in the CDR3. The chain's CDR3 is CASSIGERDLYGYTF. In DNA form, the CDR3 reads TGTGCCAGTAGTATTGGTGAAAGGGACCTCTATGGCTACACCTTC.

This clonotype was detected only a few times. V usage is TRBV7-2 and J usage is TRBJ2-5, with 7 nucleotides matching TRBD1. Germline lookup yields CDR1 SGHTA and CDR2 FQGNSA. This CDR3 has 15 amino acids. Losses at the gene ends were 0 bases for V and 5 bases for J; bases not matched to a gene: 6. The DNA of the CDR3 is TGTGCCAGCAGCTTAGCCGCGACAGGGTTGGAGACCCAGTACTTC. Protein sequence: CASSLAATGLETQYF.

The rearrangement uses TRBV5-4 and TRBJ1-2; possibly TRBD1 for D (5 bases). CDR1 and CDR2 (germline): SGHNT, YYREEE (reference sequence). V was pared by 7 bases and J by 4 bases, with 14 bases between. The CDR3 contains 13 residues. CDR3 nucleotides: TGTGCCAGCCTCAGCCAGGGATCCTATGGCTACACCTTC. It encodes CASLSQGSYGYTF.

A remark on this clonotype: The junction departs from the called germline gene at one end, perhaps through a read error. The gene calls are TRBV7-9 and TRBJ2-7; 15 bases fit TRBD2. The last part of the DNA fits TRBJ2-1 better; the J call may be wrong. Germline-derived CDR1 and CDR2 are SEHNR and FQNEAQ (reference sequence). The CDR3 sequence is 20 residues long. Written as DNA, the CDR3 is TGCGCCAGCAGCCCGCGCGGAGGACTAGCGGGGGGGCCTGGGTACAATGAGCAGTTCTTC. Protein sequence: CASSPRGGLAGGPGYNEQFF.

This clonotype showed up many times. The chain employs TRBV20-1 and TRBJ2-7; no clear D gene. V lost 5 bases to trimming and J lost 7 bases, with 12 bases between them. The CDR3 is 11 residues long. Germline assignment: CDR1 DFQATT and CDR2 SNEGSKA (reference sequence). The CDR3 nucleotides are TGCAGTGCTGGCCGCGCAGAGGAGCAGTACTTC. Translated: CSAGRAEEQYF.

Comment on this clonotype: Compared with germline, one end of the junction differs, possibly owing to a read error. The chain is built from TRBV6-5 and TRBJ2-5; 9 bases line up with TRBD1. This CDR3 region has 15 residues. Germline-derived CDR1 and CDR2 are MNHEY and SVGAGI. CDR3 DNA: TGTGCCCGCAGCCGAGGACAGGGGAGGGGACAGACCCAGTACTTC. It is translated as CARSRGQGRGQTQYF.

The table lists this clonotype with many counts. The chain couples TRBV29-1 to TRBJ1-2; 8 nucleotides agree with TRBD1. V lost 6 bases, J lost 5 bases, and 8 bases stayed unmatched. Germline V CDR1 and CDR2: SQVTM, ANQGSEA. This CDR3 is built from 13 residues. CDR3 residues: CSVKPGGLYGYTF. The DNA for the CDR3 is TGCAGCGTAAAGCCAGGGGGCCTTTATGGCTACACCTTC.